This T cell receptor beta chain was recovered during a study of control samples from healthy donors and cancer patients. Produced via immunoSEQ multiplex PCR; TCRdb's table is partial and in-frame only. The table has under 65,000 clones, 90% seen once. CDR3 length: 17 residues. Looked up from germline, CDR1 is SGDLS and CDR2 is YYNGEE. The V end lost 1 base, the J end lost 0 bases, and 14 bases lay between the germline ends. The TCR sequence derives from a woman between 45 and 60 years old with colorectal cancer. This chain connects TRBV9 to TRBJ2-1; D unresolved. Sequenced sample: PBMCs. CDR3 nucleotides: TGTGCCAGCAGCGTAAGATTTGGCACAGCCTCCTACAATGAGCAGTTCTTC. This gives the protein CASSVRFGTASYNEQFF.